Listed below are T cell receptor beta chains from one sample, sequenced in a study of blood T cell repertoires in COVID-19. Generated by immunoSEQ multiplex PCR, the TCRdb table keeps only in-frame clones and is missing some. The data contain over 200,000 clones, around 88% of them singletons. Sequencing was done on a sample of peripheral blood. All receptors come from a woman aged 25 to 39 who had recovered from COVID-19. The CDR3 runs from the conserved cysteine through the conserved F or W. A D gene is named only where the DNA matches it firmly. Clone size is shown for a subset of rows, as once, few, many or a class of expanded clone.

V: TRBV7-9
size: .
J: TRBJ2-7
D: .
DNA: TGTGCCAGCAGCTTAGCCCAGGGACTCAAATCCTACGAGCAGTACTTC
CDR3: CASSLAQGLKSYEQYF

V: TRBV7-2
size: .
J: TRBJ1-1
D: .
DNA: TGTGCCAGCAGCTTAGATTCACCTGGCCCCTTTGAAGCTTTCTTT
CDR3: CASSLDSPGPFEAFF

V: TRBV3-1/TRBV3-2
size: once
J: TRBJ1-6
D: TRBD1
DNA: TGTGCCAGCAGCCAAGAAAGGACAGGGTACTCACCCCTCCACTTT
CDR3: CASSQERTGYSPLHF

V: TRBV9
size: .
J: TRBJ2-1
D: TRBD2
DNA: TGTGCCAGCAGCGTCCGAGATTGGGGACTAGGGCACAATGAGCAGTTCTTC
CDR3: CASSVRDWGLGHNEQFF

V: TRBV6-5
size: .
J: TRBJ2-3
D: .
DNA: TGTGCCAGCAGTTACGTCGGGGGGCCTACTGATACGCAGTATTTT
CDR3: CASSYVGGPTDTQYF

V: TRBV23-1
size: .
J: TRBJ2-7
D: .
DNA: TGCGCCAGCAGTCAACGGGGATCCTACGAGCAGTACTTC
CDR3: CASSQRGSYEQYF

V: TRBV7-9
size: .
J: TRBJ2-1
D: TRBD2
DNA: TGTGCCAGCAGCTCCCGGACTAGCTGGCTCAATGAGCAGTTCTTC
CDR3: CASSSRTSWLNEQFF

V: TRBV19
size: .
J: TRBJ1-5
D: .
DNA: TGTGCCAGTAGGGCGCAGGCATCGTTTAGCAATCAGCCCCAGCATTTT
CDR3: CASRAQASFSNQPQHF

V: TRBV5-6
size: .
J: TRBJ2-1
D: .
DNA: TGTGCCAGCAGCTTGGCTTGGGCAGGGGTGTACAATGAGCAGTTCTTC
CDR3: CASSLAWAGVYNEQFF

V: TRBV7-9
size: few
J: TRBJ2-3
D: TRBD1
DNA: TGTGCCAGTCCACCTCCGGGACAGCACATAGATACGCAGTATTTT
CDR3: CASPPPGQHIDTQYF

V: TRBV30
size: .
J: TRBJ2-1
D: .
DNA: TGTGCCTGGACCACTACGGGTGGGGAGCAGTTCTTC
CDR3: CAWTTTGGEQFF

V: TRBV5-4
size: .
J: TRBJ2-7
D: TRBD1
DNA: TGTGCCAGCAGCTTGGAGACAGGGGCCGCGAGCTCCTACGAGCAGTACTTC
CDR3: CASSLETGAASSYEQYF

V: TRBV18
size: .
J: TRBJ1-4
D: .
DNA: TGTGCCAGCTCACCGGGACACCTTGAAAAACTGTTTTTT
CDR3: CASSPGHLEKLFF

V: TRBV7-9
size: .
J: TRBJ1-2
D: .
DNA: TGTGCCAGCAGCCCGGGTAATGGCTACACCTTC
CDR3: CASSPGNGYTF

V: TRBV9
size: .
J: TRBJ2-7
D: .
DNA: TGTGCCAGCAGCGTAGAATCTGGGGGGACCGAGCAGTACTTC
CDR3: CASSVESGGTEQYF

V: TRBV12-3/TRBV12-4
size: .
J: TRBJ1-2
D: .
DNA: TGTGCCAGCAGTTTGTGGGGCCTTATAGGCTACACCTTC
CDR3: CASSLWGLIGYTF

V: TRBV3-1/TRBV3-2
size: .
J: TRBJ2-3
D: TRBD2
DNA: TGTGCCAGCAGCCATCCTAGCGGTAGCACAGATACGCAGTATTTT
CDR3: CASSHPSGSTDTQYF

V: TRBV6-2/TRBV6-3
size: .
J: TRBJ1-5
D: .
DNA: TGTGCCAGCAGTTACGGAGCGGGGAGGAGCAATCAGCCCCAGCATTTT
CDR3: CASSYGAGRSNQPQHF

V: TRBV12-3/TRBV12-4
size: .
J: TRBJ2-7
D: .
DNA: TGTGCCAGCAGTTTAGCTCTCCTCTACGAGCAGTACTTC
CDR3: CASSLALLYEQYF

V: TRBV7-6
size: .
J: TRBJ2-1
D: TRBD2
DNA: TGTGCCAGCAGCTTAGATGGACTAGCGGGGGTCTATGAGCAGTTCTTC
CDR3: CASSLDGLAGVYEQFF

V: TRBV5-1
size: once
J: TRBJ1-3
D: TRBD1
DNA: TGCGCCAGCACTTTCCAGGGGACAGGGTTAGACAACACCATATATTTT
CDR3: CASTFQGTGLDNTIYF

V: TRBV5-1
size: .
J: TRBJ1-1
D: .
DNA: TGCGCCAGCAGTGGGGAGAATCGGATGACTGAAGCTTTCTTT
CDR3: CASSGENRMTEAFF

V: TRBV7-9
size: few
J: TRBJ2-1
D: .
DNA: TGTGCCAGCAGCGTCCGGGACAATGAGCAGTTCTTC
CDR3: CASSVRDNEQFF

V: TRBV9
size: .
J: TRBJ2-3
D: TRBD2
DNA: TGTGCCAGCAGCTTACGGACTAGCGGGGAAGATACGCAGTATTTT
CDR3: CASSLRTSGEDTQYF

V: TRBV18
size: .
J: TRBJ2-5
D: TRBD2
DNA: TGTGCCAGCTCATGGACTAGCGGGGTTCAAGAGACCCAGTACTTC
CDR3: CASSWTSGVQETQYF

V: TRBV9
size: .
J: TRBJ2-5
D: .
DNA: TGTGCCAGCAGCTTCCTCGGAGGAGGGGCCCAAGAGACCCAGTACTTC
CDR3: CASSFLGGGAQETQYF

V: TRBV19
size: .
J: TRBJ1-5
D: TRBD1
DNA: TGTGCCAGTAGTACCCCCACTCCCCTGGGACAGCTCTCGCCCCAGCATTTT
CDR3: CASSTPTPLGQLSPQHF

V: TRBV4-1
size: .
J: TRBJ2-1
D: .
DNA: TGCGCCAGCAGCCAGGACTTTTACAATGAGCAGTTCTTC
CDR3: CASSQDFYNEQFF

V: TRBV18
size: .
J: TRBJ2-3
D: TRBD2
DNA: TGTGCCAGCTCATCTCTAGCGGGGGGCAACACAGATACGCAGTATTTT
CDR3: CASSSLAGGNTDTQYF

V: TRBV2
size: once
J: TRBJ1-1
D: .
DNA: TGTGCCAGCAAACTGACGGGGAGGCGCGCTGAAGCTTTCTTT
CDR3: CASKLTGRRAEAFF

V: TRBV7-6
size: .
J: TRBJ2-2
D: .
DNA: TGTGCCAGCAGCTTGAGAGTAGGGGGGAACACCGGGGAGCTGTTTTTT
CDR3: CASSLRVGGNTGELFF

V: TRBV11-2
size: .
J: TRBJ2-1
D: .
DNA: TGTGCCAGCAGCTTAGCTCGTCGGGGGTGGCAGATTGTAAATGAGCAGTTCTTC
CDR3: CASSLARRGWQIVNEQFF

V: TRBV9
size: once
J: TRBJ2-3
D: .
DNA: TGTGCCAGCAGCGTTACCTCAGTAGATACGCAGTATTTT
CDR3: CASSVTSVDTQYF

V: TRBV5-1
size: .
J: TRBJ2-3
D: TRBD2
DNA: TGCGCCAGCAGCGAGATAGCGGGGACAGATACGCAGTATTTT
CDR3: CASSEIAGTDTQYF

V: TRBV30
size: .
J: TRBJ1-6
D: TRBD1
DNA: TGTGCCTGGACCTGGACAGGGCGTAATTCACCCCTCCACTTT
CDR3: CAWTWTGRNSPLHF

V: TRBV6-5
size: .
J: TRBJ1-5
D: TRBD1
DNA: TGTGCCAGCAGGAGGGACAGCTATAGCAATCAGCCCCAGCATTTT
CDR3: CASRRDSYSNQPQHF

V: TRBV7-3
size: .
J: TRBJ2-1
D: .
DNA: TGTGCCAGCAGCTTAAGGGCAGGGCCCTCCTACAATGAGCAGTTCTTC
CDR3: CASSLRAGPSYNEQFF

V: TRBV11-2
size: once
J: TRBJ2-3
D: TRBD1
DNA: TGTGCCAGCAGCTTAGTAGGGACAGGGAGAACAGATACGCAGTATTTT
CDR3: CASSLVGTGRTDTQYF

V: TRBV4-2
size: .
J: TRBJ2-3
D: TRBD1
DNA: TGTGCCAGCAGCATTCGGACAGGGGGCATTAAAGATACGCAGTATTTT
CDR3: CASSIRTGGIKDTQYF

V: TRBV3-1/TRBV3-2
size: .
J: TRBJ2-3
D: .
DNA: TGTGCCAGCAGCCAAGACGGACTGGCAGGCAGCGATACGCAGTATTTT
CDR3: CASSQDGLAGSDTQYF

V: TRBV7-7
size: .
J: TRBJ2-1
D: TRBD2
DNA: TGTGCCAGCAGCTTGCGCGGGGGGGGACAATCCTACAATGAGCAGTTCTTC
CDR3: CASSLRGGGQSYNEQFF

V: TRBV5-4
size: once
J: TRBJ1-3
D: .
DNA: TGTGCCAGCAGCTTGGGTGGGGCAGGGGCTGGAAACACCATATATTTT
CDR3: CASSLGGAGAGNTIYF

V: TRBV7-2
size: .
J: TRBJ2-7
D: TRBD1
DNA: TGTGCCAGCAGCCGGGACAGGGAGACGTACGAGCAGTACTTC
CDR3: CASSRDRETYEQYF

V: TRBV3-1/TRBV3-2
size: .
J: TRBJ2-7
D: TRBD1
DNA: TGTGCCAGCAGCCAAACCGGGACAGGGGACTACTACGAGCAGTACTTC
CDR3: CASSQTGTGDYYEQYF

V: TRBV11-2
size: .
J: TRBJ2-1
D: TRBD2
DNA: TGTGCCAGCATGGGACTAGTAGGGTTCAATGAGCAGTTCTTC
CDR3: CASMGLVGFNEQFF